This is a list of T cell receptor beta chains from one sample in a study of neurological immune-mediated disorders. A single record per CDR3 protein comes from TCRdb applying MiXCR to the 5' RACE reads. The sample lists tens of thousands of distinct CDR3 sequences, roughly 14% occurring once. Sequenced: PBMCs. Every receptor here comes from a man aged 25 to 40 in good health. The CDR3 runs from the conserved cysteine through the conserved F or W. The order of the fields is J gene, D gene, V gene, clone size, CDR3 protein, CDR3 DNA. A D gene is named only where the DNA matches it firmly. Clone size is not always given. Where it is, it says once, few, many or a class for expanded clones.

>TRBJ2-3|.|TRBV5-1|many
CASRLDPGEGTQYF
TGCGCCAGCAGGTTGGACCCGGGAGAGGGGACGCAGTATTTT
>TRBJ2-7|TRBD2|TRBV3-1|.
CASSQAAGGYEQYF
TGTGCCAGCAGCCAAGCGGCGGGAGGCTACGAGCAGTACTTC
>TRBJ2-1|TRBD2|TRBV7-3|many
CASSGVAGSYNEQFF
TGTGCCAGCAGCGGAGTAGCGGGAAGCTACAATGAGCAGTTCTTC
>TRBJ2-7|.|TRBV18|many
CASSPQAGDTYEQYF
TGTGCCAGCTCACCACAGGCAGGGGATACCTACGAGCAGTACTTC
>TRBJ2-2|.|TRBV10-3|many
CAISSAGTASGGELFF
TGTGCCATCAGTTCGGCCGGGACGGCCTCTGGCGGGGAGCTGTTTTTT
>TRBJ2-7|.|TRBV5-1|many
CASSPQASSLEQYF
TGCGCCAGCAGCCCACAGGCCTCCTCTCTAGAGCAGTACTTC
>TRBJ1-1|.|TRBV28|many
CASSNIVNTEAFF
TGTGCCAGCAGTAATATCGTGAACACTGAAGCTTTCTTT
>TRBJ1-2|.|TRBV28|many
CASSRGDYYGYTF
TGTGCCAGCAGTAGAGGGGATTACTATGGCTACACCTTC
>TRBJ2-5|TRBD1|TRBV11-2|few
CASSFEQTGARKTQYF
TGTGCCAGCAGCTTCGAACAGACAGGGGCTAGGAAGACCCAGTACTTC
>TRBJ2-1|TRBD2|TRBV20-1|many
CSANILTSGDSYNEQFF
TGCAGTGCTAATATTTTAACTAGCGGGGACTCCTACAATGAGCAGTTCTTC